This is a list of T cell receptor beta chains from one sample in a study of T cell repertoires in cytomegalovirus infection. These TCRs are of unknown antigen specificity. Using its own MiXCR run on the reads, TCRdb lists one record per CDR3 protein. The repertoire holds fewer than 350,000 distinct CDR3 sequences, with 25% to 35% as singletons. Sequences were derived from cultured PBMCs, sampled from culture after CMV antigen stimulation. These receptors came from a human donor in good health (CMV status not recorded). Some clones in this sample may be carry-over from other donors' samples. The CDR3 runs from the conserved cysteine through the conserved F or W. Fields, in order: J gene, V gene, clone size, D gene, CDR3 DNA, CDR3 protein. The D gene is left open where the match is weak. Only part of the rows carry a size: once, few, many, or a class if the clone is expanded.

TRBJ1-2 TRBV27 NA TRBD1 TGTGCCAGCAGTTTCGGAGGGGGCGCGGGCTACACCTTC CASSFGGGAGYTF
TRBJ2-1 TRBV7-9 few TRBD2 TGTGCCAGCAGCCCTCCGGGACTAGCGGGGGGGCTGTCTGAGCAGTTCTTC CASSPPGLAGGLSEQFF
TRBJ2-7 TRBV29-1 NA TRBD1 TGCAGCGTTGAAGATCTTAGGACAGGGTCCTACGAGCAGTACTTC CSVEDLRTGSYEQYF
TRBJ2-3 TRBV9 NA NA TGTGCCAGCAGCGTCTCGTGGACCACAGATACGCAGTATTTT CASSVSWTTDTQYF
TRBJ2-7 TRBV7-8 few NA TGTGCCAGCAGCTCCGACTGGGGCGAGCAGTACTTC CASSSDWGEQYF
TRBJ2-3 TRBV24-1 NA TRBD2 TGTGCCACCTCCAAGCGGGGAGACACAGATACGCAGTATTTT CATSKRGDTDTQYF
TRBJ2-1 TRBV12-3/TRBV12-4 few TRBD2 TGTGCCAGCAGAAGACTAGCGGGAACAAATGAGCAGTTCTTC CASRRLAGTNEQFF
TRBJ2-7 TRBV7-9 NA NA TGTGCCAGCAGCTTACTCCGTCGGGCCTACGAGCAGTACTTC CASSLLRRAYEQYF
TRBJ2-5 TRBV18 few NA TGTGCCAGCTCACCGGGACCCGTCCAAGAGACCCAGTACTTC CASSPGPVQETQYF
TRBJ2-2 TRBV5-1 once NA TGCGCCAGCAGTTCTGGAGGTCTGAGCGCCGGGGAGCTGTTTTTT CASSSGGLSAGELFF
TRBJ2-5 TRBV11-3 NA TRBD2 TGTGCCAGCAGCTTAGAAGGACTAGCGGAAGAGACCCAGTACTTC CASSLEGLAEETQYF
TRBJ2-3 TRBV19 NA NA TGTGCCAGTGCGACAGGCCTCACAGATACGCAGTATTTT CASATGLTDTQYF
TRBJ1-6 TRBV7-8 NA NA TGTGCCAGCAGCTCGGGGACTTTAAATTCACCCCTCCACTTT CASSSGTLNSPLHF
TRBJ1-1 TRBV12-3/TRBV12-4 few NA TGTGCCAGCCTCTGGGGGGGAGACACTGAAGCTTTCTTT CASLWGGDTEAFF
TRBJ1-1 TRBV28 NA TRBD1 TGTGCCAGCAGTTGGGAGACAGGGCTTTACACTGAAGCTTTCTTT CASSWETGLYTEAFF
TRBJ1-1 TRBV28 NA NA TGTGCCAGCAGTCCAGGGGTCGGGTTTACTGAAGCTTTCTTT CASSPGVGFTEAFF
TRBJ1-1 TRBV6-5 few NA TGTGCCAGCACCCCACAGGGCAACACTGAAGCTTTCTTT CASTPQGNTEAFF
TRBJ1-6 TRBV7-9 few NA TGTGCCAGCAGCATCCGGGACGGATCTTCACCCCTCCACTTT CASSIRDGSSPLHF
TRBJ1-6 TRBV4-1 NA NA TGCGCCAGCAGCCAAGCTGCGAGATCAAATTCACCCCTCCACTTT CASSQAARSNSPLHF
TRBJ1-2 TRBV7-8 NA NA TGTGCCAGCAGCTTGGAGGGAGGCTACACCTTC CASSLEGGYTF
TRBJ2-3 TRBV20-1 NA TRBD2 TGCAGCTTCCAGACTAGCGGGAAGGAGGAGGATACGCAGTATTTT CSFQTSGKEEDTQYF
TRBJ2-5 TRBV7-2 many TRBD2 TGTGCCAGCAGTAGGAGCGCGGGAGAGCCAGAGACCCAGTACTTC CASSRSAGEPETQYF
TRBJ1-6 TRBV5-1 NA TRBD1 TGCGCCAGCAGCTTGCAGGGACAGGGAACTTCACCCCTCCACTTT CASSLQGQGTSPLHF
TRBJ2-1 TRBV7-3 NA TRBD1 TGTGCCAGCAGCCCCCCGGGGCAGGGGGCTAGGAATGAGCAGTTCTTC CASSPPGQGARNEQFF
TRBJ1-5 TRBV19 NA NA TGTGCCAGTAACAAGCTGGGTCTTGGCAATCAGCCCCAGCATTTT CASNKLGLGNQPQHF
TRBJ1-2 TRBV27 few NA TGTGCCAGCAGTTTCCTAGGACAGATTACTAACTATGGCTACACCTTC CASSFLGQITNYGYTF
TRBJ2-6 TRBV20-1 NA TRBD1 TGCAGTGCTAGTGAGGCAGGGGGCTCCGGGGCCAACGTCCTGACTTTC CSASEAGGSGANVLTF
TRBJ2-2 TRBV7-9 few TRBD1 TGTGCCAGCAGCTTCCCGATACAGGGGGCCGGGGAGCTGTTTTTT CASSFPIQGAGELFF
TRBJ1-1 TRBV6-5 NA TRBD1 TGTGCCAGCAGCCGGGACAGGGGGATTAACACTGAAGCTTTCTTT CASSRDRGINTEAFF
TRBJ1-2 TRBV4-2 NA TRBD1 TGTGCCAGCAGCCAAGATCTTGTCGGACAGGGATTTGGCTACACCTTC CASSQDLVGQGFGYTF
TRBJ1-1 TRBV3-1 NA NA TGTGCCAGCAGCCAAGGACAGCGCGCTGAAGCTTTCTTT CASSQGQRAEAFF
TRBJ2-5 TRBV7-2 NA NA TGTGCCAGCAGCTTAAGGGGCGGTCATGGGGCCCAGTACTTC CASSLRGGHGAQYF
TRBJ2-2 TRBV7-2 few TRBD2 TGTGCCAGCAGCTCCGGACTAGCGGGCGGGGAGCTGTTTTTT CASSSGLAGGELFF
TRBJ1-5 TRBV12-3/TRBV12-4 NA NA TGTGCCAGCAGTTTAACGCAAACATATCAGCCCCAGCATTTT CASSLTQTYQPQHF
TRBJ1-5 TRBV6-1 many NA TGTGCCAGCACCCTGGGAGATCAGCCCCAGCATTTT CASTLGDQPQHF
TRBJ1-2 TRBV7-2 few NA TGTGCCAGCAGCTTAGTTTGGGACTATGGCTACACCTTC CASSLVWDYGYTF
TRBJ2-3 TRBV7-6 NA NA TGTGCCAGCAGCTCCTCGGGAGCCACCACAGATACGCAGTATTTT CASSSSGATTDTQYF
TRBJ1-5 TRBV7-9 NA NA TGTGCCAGCAGCCCCCGGGGAGGGATGGGTCAGCCCCAGCATTTT CASSPRGGMGQPQHF
TRBJ1-3 TRBV13 NA NA TGTGCCAGCAGCCCCACTGCCGGAAACACCATATATTTT CASSPTAGNTIYF
TRBJ2-3 TRBV28 NA TRBD2 TGTGCCAGCAGTTACCCCCGGGGGGTCGGGGGCACAGATACGCAGTATTTT CASSYPRGVGGTDTQYF
TRBJ2-1 TRBV7-2 many NA TGTGCCAGCAGCTGGTCTGGGCTTAGCTCCTACAATGAGCAGTTCTTC CASSWSGLSSYNEQFF
TRBJ1-5 TRBV29-1 NA TRBD1 TGCAGCGTTTCCGACAGGGCCAATCAGCCCCAGCATTTT CSVSDRANQPQHF
TRBJ1-3 TRBV7-6 few NA TGTGCCAGCAGCTTAGGGGATAGTTCTGGAAACACCATATATTTT CASSLGDSSGNTIYF
TRBJ1-6 TRBV7-3 few TRBD1 TGTGCCAGCAGCGCCCGGGACAGAAATTCACCCCTCCACTTT CASSARDRNSPLHF
TRBJ1-1 TRBV6-2/TRBV6-3 few NA TGTGCCAGCAGTTCAAGCGGAGGGTTGAACACTGAAGCTTTCTTT CASSSSGGLNTEAFF
TRBJ1-2 TRBV3-1 NA TRBD1 TGTGCCAGCAGCCAAGGGGCAGGGGGCTATGGCTACACCTTC CASSQGAGGYGYTF
TRBJ2-2 TRBV11-2 many NA TGTGCCAGCAGCCCCCCTTACCCTGCTAACACCGGGGAGCTGTTTTTT CASSPPYPANTGELFF
TRBJ1-1 TRBV6-6 NA NA TGTGCCAGCAGTAGGGGAGGGTCTTCCCTGAACACTGAAGCTTTCTTT CASSRGGSSLNTEAFF
TRBJ2-5 TRBV12-3/TRBV12-4 few NA TGTGCCAGCAGCCCTCTTGGCCCAGAGACCCAGTACTTC CASSPLGPETQYF
TRBJ2-7 TRBV20-1 NA NA TGCAGTGCTAGAGGTCTCTTCTACGAGCAGTACTTC CSARGLFYEQYF
TRBJ1-1 TRBV27 few TRBD1 TGTGCCAGCAGCTCTTTACAGGGGGCTGAAGCTTTCTTT CASSSLQGAEAFF
TRBJ2-3 TRBV4-1 NA TRBD1 TGCGCCAGCAGCAGGACCGGGACAGCTGCAGATACGCAGTATTTT CASSRTGTAADTQYF
TRBJ1-6 TRBV12-5 NA NA TGTGCTAGTGGTTTGAGGGCAGATTCACCCCTCCACTTT CASGLRADSPLHF
TRBJ2-5 TRBV20-1 NA NA TGCAGTGCTAGAGGCAGCGGCCAAGAGACCCAGTACTTC CSARGSGQETQYF
TRBJ2-2 TRBV20-1 NA TRBD1 TGCAGTGCTAGGGGGACAGGGAACATCGGGGAGCTGTTTTTT CSARGTGNIGELFF